These T cell receptor beta chains were read from a single sample in a study of cytomegalovirus exposure and HLA in healthy donors. The repertoire was sequenced with immunoSEQ multiplex PCR; TCRdb's copy has only in-frame clones and lacks some. There are 38,000 or so clones in the sample, with 5% to 8% held by the top ten. The sequenced material came from PBMCs. These receptors were collected from a young man in good health and CMV-seronegative. Each CDR3 is given with its conserved first and last residue. The order of the fields is D gene, V gene, J gene, CDR3 length, CDR3 protein, CDR3 DNA. A D gene is named only where the DNA matches it firmly.

.,TRBV4-3,TRBJ2-7,16,CASSLTTGTAAYEQYF,TGCGCCAGCAGCCTGACCACTGGGACTGCAGCCTACGAGCAGTACTTC
.,TRBV4-1,TRBJ1-1,15,CASSQSPGGNTEAFF,TGCGCCAGCAGCCAATCGCCGGGGGGGAACACTGAAGCTTTCTTT
TRBD1,TRBV18,TRBJ1-1,17,CASSPRDRGQSNTEAFF,TGTGCCAGCTCACCAAGGGACAGGGGGCAGTCGAACACTGAAGCTTTCTTT
.,TRBV19,TRBJ2-2,16,CASSIAPGWNTGELFF,TGTGCCAGTAGTATAGCGCCGGGTTGGAACACCGGGGAGCTGTTTTTT
.,TRBV5-6,TRBJ2-7,11,CARSVTGEQYF,TGTGCCAGAAGCGTTACAGGAGAGCAGTACTTC
TRBD2,TRBV29-1,TRBJ2-3,17,CSVEAGTSGGRADTQYF,TGCAGCGTTGAAGCGGGGACTAGCGGGGGGAGAGCAGATACGCAGTATTTT
TRBD2,TRBV18,TRBJ2-7,14,CASSLGGSSYEQYF,TGTGCCAGCTCACTGGGAGGGAGCTCCTACGAGCAGTACTTC
.,TRBV9,TRBJ1-1,14,CASSVEGEGTEAFF,TGTGCCAGCAGCGTAGAGGGGGAGGGCACTGAAGCTTTCTTT
TRBD1,TRBV14,TRBJ2-7,15,CASSRLPGQGDEQYF,TGTGCCAGCAGCCGTCTACCGGGACAGGGGGACGAGCAGTACTTC
.,TRBV5-1,TRBJ1-1,13,CASCEGGDTEAFF,TGCGCCAGCTGTGAGGGAGGGGACACTGAAGCTTTCTTT
TRBD1,TRBV20-1,TRBJ2-7,11,CSGQGVNEQYF,TGCAGTGGGCAGGGGGTCAACGAGCAGTACTTC
.,TRBV6-5,TRBJ1-1,13,CASSYTGSTEAFF,TGTGCCAGCAGTTACACAGGGAGCACTGAAGCTTTCTTT
TRBD1,TRBV29-1,TRBJ1-2,15,CSVEDTRGRDYGYTF,TGCAGCGTTGAAGATACGAGGGGGCGAGACTATGGCTACACCTTC
TRBD2,TRBV6-4,TRBJ2-1,14,CASSDSGTSNEQFF,TGTGCCAGCAGTGACTCCGGGACTAGCAATGAGCAGTTCTTC
.,TRBV7-9,TRBJ2-7,10,CASSRESLYF,TGTGCCAGCAGCCGCGAGTCTCTGTACTTC
.,TRBV9,TRBJ1-1,13,CASSAQGEAEAFF,TGTGCCAGCAGCGCGCAGGGTGAAGCTGAAGCTTTCTTT
.,TRBV6-5,TRBJ1-5,13,CASRDTSNQPQHF,TGTGCCAGCAGAGACACTAGCAATCAGCCCCAGCATTTT
TRBD1,TRBV11-2,TRBJ2-5,15,CASSLGDRGVETQYF,TGTGCCAGCAGCTTAGGGGACAGGGGGGTGGAGACCCAGTACTTC
.,TRBV28,TRBJ1-5,14,CASSQTGSNQPQHF,TGTGCCAGCAGTCAGACAGGTAGCAATCAGCCCCAGCATTTT
.,TRBV5-6,TRBJ1-2,15,CASSLVSGDLYGYTF,TGTGCCAGCAGCTTGGTGTCAGGGGACCTTTATGGCTACACCTTC
.,TRBV18,TRBJ2-2,13,CASSPGGSGELFF,TGTGCCAGCTCACCTGGCGGCTCCGGGGAGCTGTTTTTT
.,TRBV7-2,TRBJ1-5,13,CASSLRGNQPQHF,TGTGCCAGCAGCCTCCGGGGCAATCAGCCCCAGCATTTT
TRBD2,TRBV7-9,TRBJ2-3,16,CASSSTSGGEADTQYF,TGTGCCAGCAGCTCGACTAGCGGTGGAGAGGCAGATACGCAGTATTTT
TRBD1,TRBV27,TRBJ2-1,14,CASSSRQGSNEQFF,TGTGCCAGCAGTTCCCGACAGGGCTCCAATGAGCAGTTCTTC
TRBD2,TRBV5-1,TRBJ2-3,16,CASSSQREGLADTQYF,TGCGCCAGCAGCAGTCAACGGGAGGGCCTCGCAGATACGCAGTATTTT
.,TRBV30,TRBJ1-1,11,CAWATGPVAFF,TGTGCCTGGGCAACAGGGCCCGTGGCTTTCTTT
.,TRBV7-2,TRBJ1-2,14,CASSLAVRVYGYTF,TGTGCCAGCAGCTTAGCTGTGAGGGTTTATGGCTACACCTTC
TRBD1,TRBV28,TRBJ1-2,14,CASSPQQGISGYTF,TGTGCCAGCAGTCCTCAACAGGGGATTAGCGGCTACACCTTC
.,TRBV7-2,TRBJ1-1,12,CASSLRALEAFF,TGTGCCAGCAGCTTAAGAGCACTTGAAGCTTTCTTT
TRBD1,TRBV11-2,TRBJ1-1,14,CASSFTRGRTEAFF,TGTGCCAGCAGCTTTACCAGGGGGCGGACTGAAGCTTTCTTT
.,TRBV7-3,TRBJ2-3,13,CASGRGTSDTQYF,TGTGCCAGCGGACGGGGGACTTCAGATACGCAGTATTTT
TRBD1,TRBV7-8,TRBJ2-7,13,CASSRDSSYEQYF,TGTGCCAGCAGCCGGGACAGCTCCTACGAGCAGTACTTC
TRBD2,TRBV6-5,TRBJ2-3,15,CASSTAGVSTDTQYF,TGTGCCAGCAGTACTGCGGGGGTTAGCACAGATACGCAGTATTTT
TRBD1,TRBV7-6,TRBJ1-1,14,CASSDHRGGTEAFF,TGTGCCAGCAGCGACCACAGGGGGGGCACTGAAGCTTTCTTT
.,TRBV18,TRBJ1-6,13,CASSPNRNSPLHF,TGTGCCAGCTCACCAAACAGAAATTCACCCCTCCACTTT
.,TRBV6-6,TRBJ1-3,14,CASSQGATGNTIYF,TGTGCCAGCAGTCAAGGGGCTACTGGAAACACCATATATTTT
.,TRBV4-1,TRBJ1-5,12,CASSHGNQPQHF,TGCGCCAGCAGCCACGGCAATCAGCCCCAGCATTTT
.,TRBV5-1,TRBJ1-1,11,CASRDSTEAFF,TGCGCCAGCAGGGACAGCACTGAAGCTTTCTTT
.,TRBV9,TRBJ2-5,11,CASSREGTQYF,TGTGCCAGCTCGCGAGAGGGGACCCAGTACTTC
TRBD1,TRBV6-1,TRBJ1-5,15,CASSGQGFSNQPQHF,TGTGCCAGCAGTGGACAGGGCTTTAGCAATCAGCCCCAGCATTTT
TRBD2,TRBV5-1,TRBJ2-3,16,CASSPVAGGGTDTQYF,TGCGCCAGCAGCCCGGTCGCGGGAGGGGGCACAGATACGCAGTATTTT
.,TRBV10-3,TRBJ2-1,11,CAISEGQAQFF,TGTGCCATCAGTGAGGGGCAGGCGCAGTTCTTC
.,TRBV7-2,TRBJ2-1,13,CASSYAGGHEQFF,TGTGCCAGCAGCTATGCCGGGGGACATGAGCAGTTCTTC
TRBD1,TRBV29-1,TRBJ2-6,15,CSVGQGGTGANVLTF,TGCAGCGTTGGACAGGGGGGAACTGGGGCCAACGTCCTGACTTTC
.,TRBV19,TRBJ1-1,14,CASRRPGANTEAFF,TGTGCCAGTAGACGACCAGGGGCTAACACTGAAGCTTTCTTT
TRBD1,TRBV19,TRBJ2-5,20,CASSIVVQGATMWVEETQYF,TGTGCCAGTAGTATAGTGGTACAGGGGGCCACGATGTGGGTAGAGGAGACCCAGTACTTC
.,TRBV5-4,TRBJ1-2,12,CASSLEQYGYTF,TGTGCCAGCAGCTTGGAACAGTATGGCTACACCTTC
TRBD1,TRBV28,TRBJ2-5,12,CAASDRRETQYF,TGTGCCGCATCGGACAGGCGTGAGACCCAGTACTTC
.,TRBV2,TRBJ2-7,14,CASRSGWDGSEQYF,TGTGCCAGCAGGAGCGGGTGGGACGGAAGCGAGCAGTACTTC
.,TRBV7-7,TRBJ2-7,13,CASSQGGSYEQYF,TGTGCCAGCAGCCAAGGGGGTTCCTACGAGCAGTACTTC
TRBD1,TRBV27,TRBJ2-1,14,CASSVQGVDNEQFF,TGTGCCAGCAGCGTTCAGGGGGTCGACAATGAGCAGTTCTTC
.,TRBV5-1,TRBJ2-3,14,CASSLATVTDKQYF,TGCGCCAGCAGCTTGGCGACAGTCACAGATAAGCAGTATTTT
TRBD1,TRBV27,TRBJ2-3,15,CASSLKGALTDTQYF,TGTGCCAGCAGTTTAAAGGGGGCGCTGACAGATACGCAGTATTTT
.,TRBV5-1,TRBJ1-2,16,CASSLDGHPFNYGYTF,TGCGCCAGCAGCTTGGATGGCCACCCTTTTAACTATGGCTACACCTTC
.,TRBV5-6,TRBJ2-7,11,CASSLDNEQYF,TGTGCCAGCAGCTTGGACAACGAGCAGTACTTC
TRBD1,TRBV27,TRBJ1-2,17,CASSFVVRRGTNYGYTF,TGTGCCAGCAGTTTCGTGGTGCGCAGGGGGACTAACTATGGCTACACCTTC
TRBD1,TRBV4-2,TRBJ2-5,17,CASSLTTGTGGEETQYF,TGTGCCAGCAGCCTTACGACCGGGACAGGGGGCGAGGAGACCCAGTACTTC
.,TRBV27,TRBJ1-5,14,CASSIGRRNQPQHF,TGTGCCAGCTCAATAGGGAGGCGCAATCAGCCCCAGCATTTT
.,TRBV5-1,TRBJ2-3,15,CASSLRGVSTDTQYF,TGCGCCAGCAGCTTGCGCGGGGTTAGCACAGATACGCAGTATTTT